The clone carrying this TCR beta chain was recorded a few times. Using immunoSEQ multiplex PCR, the repertoire was profiled, and TCRdb retains in-frame clones only, with some absent. The sample has 65,000 to 95,000 clones, over 65% seen once. This record belongs to a study of blood T cell repertoires in COVID-19. The CDR3 consists of 14 residues. CDR1 and CDR2 (germline): LNHDA, SQIVND (reference sequence). V was clipped by 4 bases and J by 4 bases, with 10 bases between them. The rearrangement uses TRBV19 and TRBJ2-2, with D unresolved. Sequenced sample: peripheral blood. This TCR was sampled from a man aged 50-59 years with active or convalescent COVID-19. CDR3 coding DNA: TGTGCCAGTAGTACAGGCGCCTCCACCGGGGAGCTGTTTTTT. It translates to CASSTGASTGELFF.